This T cell receptor (beta chain) is drawn from a study of T cells in Graves' hyperthyroidism and ophthalmopathy. Stable disease denoted Graves' hyperthyroidism without ophthalmopathy progression within 18 months. Newly diagnosed hyperthyroidism patients aged 18 to 65 years had disease lasting under 2 months. Used for diagnoses were clinical symptoms, serum thyroxine and TRAb, thyroid ultrasound and orbital computed tomography. With 3 bases removed from V and 6 bases from J, the gap between germline ends came to 12 bases. This CDR3 has 14 amino acids. The germline V gene encodes CDR1 MDHEN and CDR2 SYDVKM. Using RNA transcripts as the source, TCR beta CDR3 regions were amplified. The HTBI primer set drove a first-round RT-PCR of the TCR CDR3. TCRdb re-called the multiplex PCR reads with MiXCR, one entry per CDR3 protein. This sample carries more than 550,000 distinct CDR3 sequences, roughly 17% of them seen once, and the ten largest clones take roughly a sixth.

General study points: Expanded thyroid clonotypes (above 0.001) were mostly also found in blood.

A remark on this clonotype: Its antigen is not known.

The chain is built from TRBV28 and TRBJ2-4; no definite D call. Material: blood. The receptor comes from a man in his fifties with Graves' hyperthyroidism. CDR3 residues: CASSFRSRGNIQYF. CDR3 bases: TGTGCCAGCAGTTTCAGGAGCAGAGGAAACATTCAGTACTTC.